Detailed here is one T cell receptor beta chain. This clone was detected only a few times. The antigen it binds to is not known. No quality values exist for individual bases; no much larger clone is one base distant. The data belong to a study of blood T cell repertoires in COVID-19 (TCRdb year 2020). For the wider study: Collaborator samples came from the United States, Italy and Spain and covered acute and convalescent phases of COVID-19. The prospective study material was composed of cDNA or gDNA derived from T cells, B-cell-depleted T cells, or PBMCs. The dataset comprised deeply sampled blood TCRbeta repertoires from subjects exposed to, actively infected with, or recovered from COVID-19. The repertoires were made available in a free public database intended to serve as a resource for research on the immune response to SARS-CoV-2. The samples were drawn from two sources: the first 160 participants of the ongoing ImmuneRACE study, and over 950 subjects contributed by 6 global collaborators. The sample metadata nearly always contained a de-identified subject ID, COVID-19 status, age in years and sex. Where available, HLA class I and class II types were obtained from metadata supplied by the sample provider rather than from assay-based typing.

The immunoSEQ Assay, a bias-controlled multiplex PCR, was used to amplify TCRbeta CDR3 regions from genomic DNA. On the authors' methods: The number of nucleated cells in each sample was estimated by amplification of reference gene primers within the assay. To quantify the absolute abundance of each unique TCRbeta CDR3 rearrangement, sequence reads were collapsed and filtered. For each sample, productive Simpson clonality was calculated as the square root of Simpson's diversity index over productive rearrangements. The clones in this table, taken by TCRdb from immuneACCESS, are in-frame only. Not every clone is retained; where verified, under half of the shortfall comes from an unresolved V gene, and the cause of the rest is unknown. V, J and clone size derive from that table, while D and trimming were established from the DNA sequence. The table for this sample lists 50,000 to 75,000 clones; more than 75% of them were counted only once. Of the sample, 6% to 8.5% is held by the ten largest clones.

The paper's findings and limits, for the study overall: The amount of clinical and demographic metadata varied by source and participant and was provided uncurated.

Whole blood was collected in K2EDTA tubes by collaborating institutions according to the institutions' own protocols. For TCRbeta analysis, collaborator samples were shipped as frozen whole blood, as isolated PBMCs, or as DNA extracted from either sample type. Reading from cysteine to phenylalanine, the CDR3 counts 16 amino acids. CDR3 DNA is the only sequence kept; it has 48 bases, read in frame from the first base. The germline V end is reduced by 2 bases and the J end by 10 bases; junction bases left unmatched: 7. Looking up the germline V gene (reference sequence) yields CDR1 MNHNY and CDR2 SVGAGI.

Recombination connected TRBV6-6 to TRBJ1-6, with TRBD1 matching 11 junction bases. Material: peripheral blood. The receptor comes from a man aged 60-69 years with acute or convalescent COVID-19. The CDR3 in this case is CASSYPPDRGRSPLHF. The DNA reads as follows: TGTGCCAGCAGTTACCCTCCGGACAGGGGGCGATCACCCCTCCACTTT.